Presented here are 23 T cell receptor beta chains from one specimen sequenced in a study of beta chain features in type 1 diabetes. Isolated RNA was reverse transcribed in full, so expressed TCRB transcripts were sequenced. Some clones are missing from TCRdb's copy, which holds only in-frame ones; the method was immunoSEQ multiplex PCR. This table has over 65,000 clones, 25% to 35% appearing once. Material: stem cell memory CD4+ T cells from blood. The receptors shown here come from a woman aged 18 to 35 in good health.

CDR3 in amino acids: CASSEIGSGRLTDTQYF. The CDR3 DNA reads TGTGCCAGCAGTGAAATAGGGAGCGGGAGGCTGACAGATACGCAGTATTTT. The chain has TRBV6-1 and TRBJ2-3, with TRBD2 matching over 9 bases. The CDR3 is 17 amino acids. With V trimmed by 2 bases and J by 3 bases, 9 bases remained unmatched. Per the germline V gene, CDR1 is MNHNS and CDR2 is SASEGT.

The chain links TRBV7-8 to TRBJ2-7, with 10 bases that match TRBD2. The CDR3 spans 17 residues. The V and J ends lost 1 base and 3 bases, in that order; junction bases with no gene match: 9. Germline V lookup: CDR1 SGHVS, CDR2 FQNEAQ. CDR3 DNA: TGTGCCAGCAGCTTAGGGACTAGCGGAAACAAAGGCTACGAGCAGTACTTC. This codes for CASSLGTSGNKGYEQYF.

A few counts support this clone. The J gene is TRBJ1-5, the V gene TRBV4-1; D uncertain. The germline gives CDR1 MGHRA, CDR2 YSYEKL. The CDR3 covers 14 residues. The V gene lost 0 bases and the J gene lost 6 bases, with 9 bases spanning the gap. In nucleotides, the CDR3 is TGCGCCAGCAGCCAAGAGGTACTGGTTCAGCCCCAGCATTTT. This translates into CASSQEVLVQPQHF.

This clone appeared a few times. The chain uses TRBV14 and TRBJ1-2; possibly TRBD1 for D (6 bases). The CDR3 covers 15 residues. V was clipped by 4 bases and J by 4 bases, with 16 bases between them. Germline CDR1 SGHDN, CDR2 FVKESK. The CDR3 loop reads CASSRRTGKGYGYTF. CDR3 DNA: TGTGCCAGCAGCCGGCGTACAGGGAAAGGCTATGGCTACACCTTC. Full variable domain (rest looked up from reference TRBV14 and TRBJ1-2): EAGVTQFPSHSVIEKGQTVTLRCDPISGHDNLYWYRRVMGKEIKFLLHFVKESKQDESGMPNNRFLAERTGGTYSTLKVQPAELEDSGVYFCASSRRTGKGYGYTFGSGTRLTVV.

V gene TRBV29-1 combines with J gene TRBJ2-3; TRBD1 aligns across 8 bases. Germline values: CDR1 SQVTM, CDR2 ANQGSEA. The CDR3 length is 16 residues. Losses at the gene ends were 6 bases for V and 6 bases for J; bases not matched to a gene: 17. The CDR3 protein is CSVTRDRSSMMDTQYF. The CDR3, as DNA: TGCAGCGTGACCCGGGACAGGTCATCAATGATGGATACGCAGTATTTT.

The chain recombines TRBV19 with TRBJ2-3; 7 bases are shared with TRBD2. The germline gives CDR1 LNHDA, CDR2 SQIVND (reference sequence). J was trimmed by 1 base and V by 7 bases; bases with no gene match: 5. The CDR3 consists of 14 residues. The CDR3 sequence is CASNRAGRTDTQYF. For the CDR3, the DNA is TGTGCCAGTAACCGAGCGGGACGCACAGATACGCAGTATTTT.

This clone has only a few counts. V gene TRBV5-1 combines with J gene TRBJ1-5; D might be TRBD1 (6 bases). V was pared by 2 bases and J by 1 base, with 10 bases between. Per germline, CDR1 SGHRS and CDR2 YFSETQ. CDR3 size: 15 residues. The CDR3 spells CASSFTGLSNQPQHF. The CDR3 nucleotides are TGCGCCAGCAGCTTTACAGGGTTGAGCAATCAGCCCCAGCATTTT.

The J gene is TRBJ2-3, the V gene TRBV4-1; 7 bases map to TRBD2. Germline CDR1 is MGHRA and CDR2 is YSYEKL. CDR3 length equals 15 residues. Germline trimming cut 4 bases from V and 3 bases from J; bases unmatched to any gene: 7. CDR3 residues: CASSPVWEGTDTQYF. The CDR3 DNA is TGCGCCAGCAGCCCCGTTTGGGAGGGAACAGATACGCAGTATTTT.

This clone was seen a few times. The V call is TRBV19, the J call TRBJ2-3; the D gene is possibly TRBD2 (5 bases). CDR1 LNHDA and CDR2 SQIVND come from the germline V gene (reference sequence). This CDR3 has 15 amino acids. V was shortened by 3 bases and J by 2 bases, with 12 bases between the two germline ends. The CDR3, as DNA: TGTGCCAGTAGTATGGCCAGCGGCGTCACAGATACGCAGTATTTT. Amino acids: CASSMASGVTDTQYF.

This clone was seen a single time. The chain's CDR3 is CASSRGLAGSRTDTQYF. The CDR3 nucleotides are TGCGCCAGCAGCCGGGGACTAGCGGGATCTAGGACAGATACGCAGTATTTT. The chain couples TRBV4-1 to TRBJ2-3; 13 positions match TRBD2. This CDR3 region has 17 residues. Losses at the gene ends were 4 bases for V and 3 bases for J; bases not matched to a gene: 7. Per the germline V gene, CDR1 is MGHRA and CDR2 is YSYEKL.

This clone occurred a few times. The V call is TRBV5-1, the J call TRBJ2-5, with 14 bases lining up with TRBD2. Germline lookup yields CDR1 SGHRS and CDR2 YFSETQ. The CDR3 consists of 17 residues. V was pared by 5 bases and J by 4 bases, with 10 bases of the junction left unmatched. CDR3 sequence: CASRTGTSGGRGETQYF. CDR3 DNA sequence: TGCGCCAGCAGGACCGGGACTAGCGGGGGAAGGGGAGAGACCCAGTACTTC.

The V gene is TRBV29-1, the J gene TRBJ1-1; no reliable D call. The germline CDR1 and CDR2 sequences are SQVTM and ANQGSEA. The CDR3 consists of 11 residues. The ends were cut back, 7 bases at V and 6 bases at J, with 12 bases in the middle. CDR3 coding DNA: TGCAGCGAGAACAGAATGGCTGAAGCTTTCTTT. Amino acids: CSENRMAEAFF.

This clone was detected only a few times. The gene calls are TRBV2 and TRBJ2-5; no clear D gene. The CDR3 totals 13 residues. The ends were cut back, 7 bases at V and 4 bases at J, with 13 bases in the middle. The germline gives CDR1 SNHLY, CDR2 FYNNEI. The CDR3 bases are TGTGCCAGCACGGGTCAAATTTTAGAGACCCAGTACTTC. Its protein is CASTGQILETQYF.

This chain links TRBV5-1 with TRBJ2-7; tentatively, D is TRBD1 (6 bases). CDR3 length: 16 residues. Germline-derived CDR1 and CDR2 are SGHRS and YFSETQ. Trimming removed 4 bases from V and 6 bases from J, with 23 bases in between. The CDR3 sequence: CASSKSTGFPSGEQYF. CDR3 DNA sequence: TGCGCCAGCAGCAAGTCAACAGGGTTCCCCTCGGGCGAGCAGTACTTC.

This chain joins TRBV6-5 and TRBJ2-1; D possibly corresponds to TRBD1 (5 bases). Trimming pared 2 bases from V and 8 bases from J, leaving 16 bases between. In germline, CDR1 is MNHEY, CDR2 SVGAGI. The CDR3 totals 15 residues. Here the CDR3 DNA reads TGTGCCAGCAGTTACACTGGCAGGGTTGTCGATGAGCAGTTCTTC. The encoded protein is CASSYTGRVVDEQFF.

Regarding this clone: Its ends do not fully match the called genes, so a read error is possible. The rearrangement uses TRBV7-7 and TRBJ2-7; 13 nucleotides align to TRBD2. Germline-derived CDR1 and CDR2 are SSHAT and FNYEAQ (reference sequence). This CDR3 comprises 18 residues. The CDR3 DNA is TGTGCTAGCAGCTCTGCCGGGACTAGCGGGATGGGGTCCTACGAGCAGTACTTC. Amino acid sequence: CASSSAGTSGMGSYEQYF.

The chain combines TRBV7-9 with TRBJ2-3; maybe TRBD2 (5 bases). CDR3 length: 15 residues. Between the trimmed V and J ends, which lost 2 bases and 2 bases, there was a span of 11 bases. The germline CDR1 and CDR2 sequences are SEHNR and FQNEAQ (reference sequence). CDR3 sequence (DNA): TGTGCCAGCAGCTTATACGGGGAACCCACAGATACGCAGTATTTT. Protein sequence: CASSLYGEPTDTQYF.

This clone was seen more than once but under ten times. The chain employs TRBV19 and TRBJ2-2; TRBD2 aligns across 11 bases. Germline CDR1 and CDR2: LNHDA and SQIVND (reference sequence). The CDR3 runs 17 residues. Losses at the gene ends were 4 bases for V and 0 bases for J; bases not matched to a gene: 4. The CDR3 region has the DNA TGTGCCAGTAGTAGATTAGCGGGAGGGGCGAACACCGGGGAGCTGTTTTTT. This translates into CASSRLAGGANTGELFF. The full variable domain, its missing parts supplied by reference TRBV19 and TRBJ2-2, is DGGITQSPKYLFRKEGQNVTLSCEQNLNHDAMYWYRQDPGQGLRLIYYSQIVNDFQKGDIAEGYSVSREKKESFPLTVTSAQKNPTAFYLCASSRLAGGANTGELFFGEGSRLTVL.

The chain has TRBV6-6 and TRBJ1-1, with D unclear. The CDR3 is made up of 13 amino acids. Germline V gene data show CDR1 as MNHNY and CDR2 as SVGAGI (reference sequence). Trimming left V 2 bases short and J 5 bases short, with 9 bases between. CDR3 nucleotides: TGTGCCAGCAGTTACAGGAGCGTAACTGAAGCTTTCTTT. Its protein is CASSYRSVTEAFF.

This chain connects TRBV11-2 to TRBJ2-3, with 8 bases aligning to TRBD2. The CDR3 sequence is 15 residues long. The J segment lost 1 base and the V segment lost 5 bases, leaving 5 bases of the junction unmatched. CDR1 and CDR2 (germline): SGHAT, FQNNGV. The CDR3 sequence is CASSARGEGTDTQYF. The CDR3 region has the DNA TGTGCCAGCAGCGCGCGGGGGGAAGGCACAGATACGCAGTATTTT.

The V call is TRBV11-2, the J call TRBJ2-7; 11 bases are shared with TRBD1. The CDR3 is 15 amino acids. Per germline, CDR1 SGHAT and CDR2 FQNNGV. After removal of 3 bases from V and 4 bases from J, the junction contained 5 bases not matched to a gene. The CDR3 DNA reads TGTGCCAGCAGCTTGGCCCGGGACAGGGGGTACGAGCAGTACTTC. It translates to CASSLARDRGYEQYF.

This clone turned up a few times. The chain uses TRBV9 and TRBJ2-5, with 7 bases lining up with TRBD2. Germline assignment: CDR1 SGDLS and CDR2 YYNGEE. V shed 0 bases, J shed 6 bases, and the junction held 8 bases outside the gene matches. This CDR3 region has 15 residues. The CDR3 DNA follows: TGTGCCAGCAGCGTAGATTGGGCGGGGGAGAAGACCCAGTACTTC. Protein product: CASSVDWAGEKTQYF. The variable domain in full, completed from reference TRBV9 and TRBJ2-5, reads DSGVTQTPKHLITATGQRVTLRCSPRSGDLSVYWYQQSLDQGLQFLIQYYNGEERAKGNILERFSAQQFPDLHSELNLSSLELGDSALYFCASSVDWAGEKTQYFGPGTRLLVL.

In DNA form, the CDR3 reads TGCGCCAGCAGCCACCCCCGGGTCCTAGGCAAGCGGGAGGGCCGCTCCTACAATGAGCAGTTCTTC. Translating gives CASSHPRVLGKREGRSYNEQFF. This rearrangement joins TRBV5-1 to TRBJ2-1; TRBD2 matches 10 bases. From germline, CDR1 is SGHRS and CDR2 YFSETQ. The CDR3 length is 22 residues. Unmatched junction bases numbered 22, after V lost 4 bases and J lost 0 bases.